This TCR beta chain was observed in a study of T cell changes during pregnancy in multiple sclerosis. TCRdb's table, derived via immunoSEQ multiplex PCR, lists solely in-frame clones and lacks some. The sample shows roughly 100,000 clones, over 75% of them seen only once. Trimming shortened V by 5 bases and J by 8 bases, and 17 bases separated the two germline ends. Germline V gives CDR1 SGHRS, CDR2 YFSETQ. This CDR3 spans 14 amino acids. The source material was peripheral blood, sampled in the second trimester of pregnancy. The rearrangement uses TRBV5-1 and TRBJ2-1; D might be TRBD1 (7 bases). The sequence was obtained from a female donor in good health, enrolled as a control in a pregnancy study. The CDR3 protein is CASRATSRGDEQFF. CDR3 bases: TGCGCCAGCAGGGCCACTAGCAGGGGGGATGAGCAGTTCTTC.